Detailed here is one T cell receptor (beta chain). Its specificity is not known. Trimming took off 3 bases at V and 1 base at J, with 13 bases between the two ends. The CDR3 has 16 residues. The data originate from a study of T cells after yellow fever vaccination. Study as a whole: Low-cell-number fractions were prepared with SMART-Seq v4 Ultra Low Input.

General study results and limits: Any FACS-sorted repertoire could hold abundant clonotypes that contaminate it from the bulk population.

As TCR cDNA was made by 5'RACE template switching, a universal primer site and UMIs were added. MiXCR, applied by TCRdb to the 5' RACE reads, yields one record per CDR3 protein. The table lists under 250,000 distinct CDR3 sequences, about 7.1% of them singletons. The sequence was collected from a man aged 25 to 45 who received the YFV17D yellow fever vaccine. The sample was CD4+ T cells sorted from PBMCs, taken 15 days after the yellow fever booster vaccination. This chain uses TRBV12-3 or TRBV12-4 with TRBJ2-1; possibly TRBD1 for D (6 bases). The CDR3 bases are TGTGCCAGCAGTTTGAGGGACAAGGTATCCTACAATGAGCAGTTCTTC. It encodes CASSLRDKVSYNEQFF.